Sequencing of this T cell receptor (beta chain) was carried out in a study of CD8+CD57+ T cells in acquired aplastic anemia. The wider study: DNA from sorted CD4+ and CD8+ cells averaged roughly 3.4 ug.

As for this clonotype: This may arise from a read error, as a much more abundant clone is one base away.

The use of genomic DNA as template underpinned the TCR beta VDJ and CDR3 profiling. TCRdb called the reads again in MiXCR, with one record for every CDR3 protein. The table has 150,000 to 200,000 distinct CDR3 sequences, more than 40% seen once. Sequencing involved patients with CD8+CD57+ cell expansion previously shown by flow cytometry. The patients all had a severe acquired aplastic anemia diagnosis. Patients were treatment-naive when blood was sampled. The V gene's germline CDR1 is LGHDT and CDR2 YNNKEL (reference sequence). The CDR3 totals 15 residues. V lost 0 bases and J 7 bases, leaving 15 bases between the germline ends.

The sequence derives from a human donor with aplastic anemia. Sequencing used sorted CD4+, CD8+, or CD8+CD57+ T cells (not recorded which) from PBMCs. This rearrangement joins TRBV3-1 to TRBJ2-5; D might be TRBD1 or TRBD2, each matching 5 bases. The CDR3 is CASSQDGGFRGTQYF. Here the CDR3 DNA reads TGTGCCAGCAGCCAAGATGGGGGATTCCGGGGGACCCAGTACTTC.